The rows below give T cell receptor beta chains drawn from one sample of a study of CD4+ T cells in melanoma. The assay was immunoSEQ multiplex PCR, and TCRdb's table has in-frame clones only and misses some. The sample lists fewer than 15,000 clones, 70% to 80% occurring once. Sequenced input: cells from a culture (not recorded whether cultured in vitro). All receptors come from a human donor with melanoma. The conserved cysteine and the conserved F or W are not part of the CDR3 here.

v_call	j_call	cdr3_aa
TRBV10-3	TRBJ1-2	AITKGLNYGYT
TRBV11-2	TRBJ1-1	ASSLTAMNTEAF
TRBV11-2	TRBJ2-1	VSSLLAGTSYNEQF
TRBV5-4	TRBJ1-2	ASSLEVGAANYGYT
TRBV13	TRBJ2-6	ASSLVSGANVLT
TRBV4-1	TRBJ1-2	ASSQGPQAGIYYGYT
TRBV6-5	TRBJ1-4	ASTSTAGRRRLF
TRBV7-2	TRBJ1-6	ASSSGTGVSPLH
TRBV2	TRBJ1-1	ASSEDLEGGTF
TRBV5-1	TRBJ2-1	ASSPGGVNEQF
TRBV10-1	TRBJ2-4	ASSTTEFGYLAKNIQY
TRBV19	TRBJ2-7	ASKGTGTYEQY
TRBV10-3	TRBJ2-1	AIRGTSGGWGHEQF
TRBV6-5	TRBJ2-7	ASSYRTSSEQY
TRBV30	TRBJ1-6	AWSAGSYSYNSPLH
TRBV11-2	TRBJ2-7	ASTPSGAGEQY
TRBV5-1	TRBJ2-7	ASSLADVGLAYEQY
TRBV6-1	TRBJ2-2	ASSERQRGGELF
TRBV2	TRBJ1-1	ASSDLRATNTGTEAF
TRBV30	TRBJ2-5	AWSSPGQGSETQY
TRBV5-1	TRBJ2-5	ASSLGSGGTYQETQY
TRBV2	TRBJ1-1	ASTPEAVLTEAF
TRBV19	TRBJ1-5	ASTTEAGAGNQPQH
TRBV19	TRBJ1-3	ASSILGPSGNTIY